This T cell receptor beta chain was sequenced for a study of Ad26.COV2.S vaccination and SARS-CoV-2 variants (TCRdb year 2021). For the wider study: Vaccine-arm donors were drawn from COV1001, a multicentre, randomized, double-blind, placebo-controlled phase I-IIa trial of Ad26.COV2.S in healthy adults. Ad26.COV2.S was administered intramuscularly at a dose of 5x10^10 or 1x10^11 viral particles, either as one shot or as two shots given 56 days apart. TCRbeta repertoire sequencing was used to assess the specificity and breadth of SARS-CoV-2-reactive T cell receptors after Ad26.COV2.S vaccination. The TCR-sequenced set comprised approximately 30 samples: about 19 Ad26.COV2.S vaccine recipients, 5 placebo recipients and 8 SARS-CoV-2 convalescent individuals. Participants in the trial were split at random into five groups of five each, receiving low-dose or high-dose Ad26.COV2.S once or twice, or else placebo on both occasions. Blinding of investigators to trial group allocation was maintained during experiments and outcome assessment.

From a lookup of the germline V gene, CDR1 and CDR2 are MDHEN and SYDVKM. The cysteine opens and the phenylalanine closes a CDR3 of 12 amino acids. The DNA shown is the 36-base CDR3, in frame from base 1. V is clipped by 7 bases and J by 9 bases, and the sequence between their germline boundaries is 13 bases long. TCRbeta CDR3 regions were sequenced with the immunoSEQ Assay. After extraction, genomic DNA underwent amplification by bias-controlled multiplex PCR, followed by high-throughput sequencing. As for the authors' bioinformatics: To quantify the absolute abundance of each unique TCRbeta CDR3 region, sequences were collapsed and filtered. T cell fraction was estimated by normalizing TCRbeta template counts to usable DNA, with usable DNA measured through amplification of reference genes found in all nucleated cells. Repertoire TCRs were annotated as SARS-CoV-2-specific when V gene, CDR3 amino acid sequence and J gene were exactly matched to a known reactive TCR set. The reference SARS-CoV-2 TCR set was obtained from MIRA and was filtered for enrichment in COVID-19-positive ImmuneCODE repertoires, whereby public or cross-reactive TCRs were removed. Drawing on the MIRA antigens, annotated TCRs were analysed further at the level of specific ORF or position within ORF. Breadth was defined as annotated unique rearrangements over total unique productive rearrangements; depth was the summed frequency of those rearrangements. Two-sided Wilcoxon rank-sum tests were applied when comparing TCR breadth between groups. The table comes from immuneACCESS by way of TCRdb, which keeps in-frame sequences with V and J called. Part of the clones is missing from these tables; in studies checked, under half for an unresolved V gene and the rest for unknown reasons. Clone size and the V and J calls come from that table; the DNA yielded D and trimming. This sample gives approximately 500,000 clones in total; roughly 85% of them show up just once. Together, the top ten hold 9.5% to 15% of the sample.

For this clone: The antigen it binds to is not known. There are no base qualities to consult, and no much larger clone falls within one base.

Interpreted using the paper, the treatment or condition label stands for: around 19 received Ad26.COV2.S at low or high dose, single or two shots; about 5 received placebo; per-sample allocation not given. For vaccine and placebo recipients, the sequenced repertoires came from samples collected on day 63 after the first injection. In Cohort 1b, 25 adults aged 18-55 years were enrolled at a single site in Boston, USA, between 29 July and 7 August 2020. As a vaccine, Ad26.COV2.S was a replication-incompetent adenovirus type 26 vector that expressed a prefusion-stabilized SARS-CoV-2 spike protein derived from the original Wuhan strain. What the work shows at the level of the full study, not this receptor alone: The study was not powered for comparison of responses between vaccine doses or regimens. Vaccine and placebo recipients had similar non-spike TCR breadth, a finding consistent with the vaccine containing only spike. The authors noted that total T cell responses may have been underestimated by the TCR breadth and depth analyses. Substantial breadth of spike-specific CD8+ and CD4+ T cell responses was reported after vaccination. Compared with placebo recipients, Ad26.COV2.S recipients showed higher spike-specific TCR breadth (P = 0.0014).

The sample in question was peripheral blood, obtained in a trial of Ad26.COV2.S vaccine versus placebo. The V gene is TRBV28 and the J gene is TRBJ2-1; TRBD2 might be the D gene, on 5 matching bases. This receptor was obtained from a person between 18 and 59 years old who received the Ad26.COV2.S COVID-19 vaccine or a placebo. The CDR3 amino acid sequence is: CASTSGIGEQFF. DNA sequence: TGTGCCAGCACCTCCGGGATTGGTGAGCAGTTCTTC. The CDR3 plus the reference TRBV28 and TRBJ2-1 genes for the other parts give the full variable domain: DVKVTQSSRYLVKRTGEKVFLECVQDMDHENMFWYRQDPGLGLRLIYFSYDVKMKEKGDIPEGYSVSREKKERFSLILESASTNQTSMYLCASTSGIGEQFFGPGTRLTVL.